Described below is a single T cell receptor (beta chain) sequence and its context. The antigen is undetermined. This record comes from a study of cytomegalovirus exposure and HLA in healthy donors. PCR employed 60 Vbeta and 13 Jbeta primers. TCRdb keeps only in-frame clones here, not all; method: immunoSEQ multiplex PCR. The data hold fewer than 200,000 clones, with roughly 76% observed a single time. Trimming cost V 3 bases and J 2 bases, with 12 bases left between them. Germline values: CDR1 SGDLS, CDR2 YYNGEE. The length of the CDR3 is 16 residues. Study-level findings and limits: Sequencing likely generated an artifact that appeared as a cluster of highly shared sequence variants.

The rearrangement links TRBV9 to TRBJ1-6, with D perhaps TRBD1 (5 bases). This TCR derives from a woman in her forties or fifties in good health and CMV-seronegative. The sequenced sample was PBMCs. DNA of the CDR3: TGTGCCAGCAGCGCCGGTCCAGGGACCTATAATTCACCCCTCCACTTT. Translation gives CASSAGPGTYNSPLHF.